A single sample is the source of the 12 T cell receptor beta chains below, sequenced in a study of T cell repertoires in cytomegalovirus infection. MiXCR was run by TCRdb on the reads, yielding one entry per CDR3 protein. The sample consists of about 280,000 distinct CDR3 sequences, under 25% of them appearing once. What these receptors recognize is not known. The sequences come from cultured PBMCs, collected from culture after CMV antigen stimulation. Source of these receptors: a human donor in good health (CMV status not recorded). Some clones in this sample may be carry-over from other donors' samples.

V and J are TRBV7-2 and TRBJ2-5, with D uncertain. V was trimmed by 5 bases and J by 4 bases, leaving 14 bases between them. The germline CDR1 and CDR2 sequences are SGHTA and FQGNSA. This CDR3 region has 14 residues. CDR3 loop: CASSPQPSPETQYF. In nucleotides, the CDR3 is TGTGCCAGCAGCCCCCAGCCCTCCCCAGAGACCCAGTACTTC.

The rearrangement links TRBV27 to TRBJ1-2, with D unresolved. The CDR3 runs 14 residues. The germline V gene has CDR1 MNHEY and CDR2 SMNVEV (reference sequence). Trimming left V 4 bases short and J 5 bases short, with 14 bases between. This CDR3 is CASSSLGRLYGYTF. The CDR3 bases are TGTGCCAGCAGTTCCCTCGGACGTCTGTATGGCTACACCTTC.

The sample holds many counts of this clonotype. The chain couples TRBV7-2 to TRBJ1-4, with a weak D call TRBD1 (6 bases). Germline CDR1 and CDR2: SGHTA and FQGNSA. The CDR3 length is 15 residues. The V end was cut by 4 bases, the J end by 0 bases, with 9 bases between. CDR3 region: CASSSTGTTNEKLFF. CDR3 nucleotides: TGTGCCAGCAGCTCGACAGGCACAACTAATGAAAAACTGTTTTTT.

This clonotype was found many times. The chain combines TRBV27 with TRBJ2-5, with 7 nucleotides matching TRBD2. There are 14 residues in the CDR3. The V gene's germline CDR1 is MNHEY and CDR2 SMNVEV (reference sequence). V was clipped by 1 base and J by 5 bases; unmatched bases: 4. The CDR3 region is CASSLLAGSETQYF. Written as DNA, the CDR3 is TGTGCCAGCAGTTTATTAGCGGGCTCGGAGACCCAGTACTTC.

The chain combines TRBV9 with TRBJ2-4; D remains unclear. Germline V gene lookup returns CDR1 SGDLS and CDR2 YYNGEE. The V end was cut by 0 bases, the J end by 1 base, with 8 bases between. The CDR3 is 15 amino acids. The CDR3 here is CASSVGQVAKNIQYF. Here the CDR3 DNA reads TGTGCCAGCAGCGTAGGTCAGGTCGCCAAAAACATTCAGTACTTC.

This clonotype showed up many times. The chain joins TRBV7-2 to TRBJ2-5; 8 bases are a match to TRBD2. The V and J ends lost 6 bases and 5 bases, in that order; junction bases with no gene match: 8. CDR1 and CDR2 from the germline V gene are SGHTA and FQGNSA. The CDR3 consists of 14 residues. CDR3 DNA: TGTGCCAGCAGTCTTAGCGGGATGGGGGAGACCCAGTACTTC. It is translated as CASSLSGMGETQYF.

This clonotype was seen many times. The V gene is TRBV7-2, the J gene TRBJ2-5; 12 bases map to TRBD2. CDR3 length: 19 residues. Germline-derived CDR1 and CDR2 are SGHTA and FQGNSA. J gave up 3 bases and V 6 bases, and 17 bases lay outside the gene matches. CDR3 region: CASRSPGASGRAPKETQYF. The CDR3 region has the DNA TGTGCCAGCAGGTCGCCCGGAGCTAGCGGGAGGGCCCCCAAAGAGACCCAGTACTTC. Full variable domain (missing parts from reference TRBV7-2 and TRBJ2-5): GAGVSQSPSNKVTEKGKDVELRCDPISGHTALYWYRQSLGQGLEFLIYFQGNSAPDKSGLPSDRFSAERTGGSVSTLTIQRTQQEDSAVYLCASRSPGASGRAPKETQYFGPGTRLLVL.

This clonotype was counted a few times. The chain is built from TRBV6-2 or TRBV6-3 and TRBJ1-1; D is undetermined. This CDR3 comprises 16 residues. CDR1 MNHEY and CDR2 SVGEGT come from the germline V gene. V lost 4 bases and J lost 0, with 15 bases in between. The DNA for the CDR3 is TGTGCCAGCAGTTCGGAGACAACTTTCATGAACACTGAAGCTTTCTTT. Its protein is CASSSETTFMNTEAFF.

The chain joins TRBV27 to TRBJ1-6; D is perhaps TRBD1 (6 bases). V was pared by 7 bases and J by 7 bases, with 17 bases between. The CDR3 is made up of 15 amino acids. CDR1 MNHEY and CDR2 SMNVEV come from the germline V gene (reference sequence). The chain's CDR3 is CASNLRGVSNSPLHF. CDR3 sequence (DNA): TGTGCCAGCAACCTAAGGGGGGTGAGCAATTCACCCCTCCACTTT.

This clonotype was found a few times. This chain links TRBV12-5 with TRBJ2-1, with TRBD2 matching over 7 bases. In germline, CDR1 is LGHNT, CDR2 FRNRAP. Trimming removed 2 bases from V and 6 bases from J; junction bases left unmatched: 4. This CDR3 comprises 14 residues. The DNA for the CDR3 is TGTGCTAGTGGTTTGTCTAGCGGTAGCAATGAGCAGTTCTTC. Its translation: CASGLSSGSNEQFF.

This clonotype has more than one count but fewer than ten. The chain joins TRBV12-3 or TRBV12-4 to TRBJ1-2; TRBD1 aligns across 11 bases. CDR3 size: 15 residues. The ends lost 0 bases at V and 7 bases at J; junction bases unmatched: 4. As DNA, the CDR3 is TGTGCCAGCAGTTTAGCAGGACAGGGGGCGAGTGGCTACACCTTC. It encodes CASSLAGQGASGYTF.

The sample holds a few counts of this clonotype. The chain recombines TRBV7-3 with TRBJ2-2; 7 nucleotides agree with TRBD2. J lost 7 bases, V lost 6 bases, and 14 bases had no gene match. This CDR3 has 16 amino acids. CDR1 SGHTA and CDR2 FQGTGA come from the germline V gene. The CDR3: CASSLSAGAPLGELFF. CDR3 sequence (DNA): TGTGCCAGCAGTTTGTCTGCGGGAGCCCCCCTCGGGGAGCTGTTTTTT. Full variable domain (remainder filled in from reference TRBV7-3 and TRBJ2-2): GAGVSQTPSNKVTEKGKYVELRCDPISGHTALYWYRQSLGQGPEFLIYFQGTGAADDSGLPNDRFFAVRPEGSVSTLKIQRTERGDSAVYLCASSLSAGAPLGELFFGEGSRLTVL.